The clone carrying this T cell receptor beta chain has more than one count but fewer than ten. Its specificity is not known. The CDR3 runs 14 residues. Germline CDR1 is SGHRS and CDR2 is YFSETQ. V gave up 5 bases and J gave up 6 bases, with 17 bases separating them. This sample stems from a study of graft-versus-host responses after intestinal transplantation. Overall study results and limits: When patients had graft-donor T cell macrochimerism, their allografts held high graft-versus-host to host-versus-graft clonal ratios. Maximum circulating GvH clone levels tracked with early post-transplant HvG decreases. The recipient marrow held GvH clones, and some of them showed up first in ileum or blood.

The repertoire was sequenced with immunoSEQ multiplex PCR; TCRdb's copy has only in-frame clones and lacks some. The sample consists of about 94,000 clones, roughly nine tenths of them appearing once. The material sequenced was unstimulated CD8+ T cells sorted from spleen or lymph node cells, taken before intestinal transplant. The rearrangement uses TRBV5-1 and TRBJ1-1, with D maybe TRBD1 (6 bases). This clonotype was obtained from a human donor who received an intestinal transplant. The CDR3 loop is CASSTGRGASEAFF. The CDR3 DNA sequence: TGCGCCAGCAGTACCGGGCGGGGGGCGTCTGAAGCTTTCTTT.